The rows below give T cell receptor beta chains drawn from one sample of a study of blood T cell repertoires in COVID-19. Assay used: immunoSEQ multiplex PCR; TCRdb lists only in-frame clones, some missing. The sample consists of over 110,000 clones, over 75% of them appearing once. Sequencing was performed on peripheral blood. These receptors came from a man aged 65 to 85 with acute or convalescent COVID-19. CDR3s include the opening cysteine and the closing phenylalanine or tryptophan. A D gene is named only where the DNA matches it firmly. Only part of the rows carry a size: once, few, many, or a class if the clone is expanded.

abundance	v_gene	d_gene	j_gene	CDR3aa	CDR3nt
.	TRBV3-1/TRBV3-2	TRBD1	TRBJ1-2	CASSQDDRGVKGYTF	TGTGCCAGCAGCCAAGATGACAGGGGAGTGAAGGGCTACACCTTC
.	TRBV20-1	.	TRBJ2-7	CSASTGTSSYEQYF	TGCAGTGCTAGTACCGGGACAAGCTCCTACGAGCAGTACTTC
.	TRBV3-1/TRBV3-2	.	TRBJ2-5	CASSQDLSGQETQYF	TGTGCCAGCAGCCAAGATCTGAGCGGACAAGAGACCCAGTACTTC
few	TRBV18	.	TRBJ2-7	CASSPIPPGSPYEQYF	TGTGCCAGCTCACCCATCCCTCCAGGCAGCCCCTACGAGCAGTACTTC
once	TRBV6-1	.	TRBJ1-3	CASSEVEGRTAGNTIYF	TGTGCCAGCAGTGAAGTCGAGGGAAGAACCGCTGGAAACACCATATATTTT
.	TRBV13	.	TRBJ1-6	CASSFGTSNSPLHF	TGTGCCAGCAGCTTTGGGACATCGAATTCACCCCTCCACTTT
.	TRBV5-1	TRBD1	TRBJ1-6	CASSLGQGSANSPLHF	TGCGCCAGCAGCTTGGGACAGGGGTCAGCTAATTCACCCCTCCACTTT
few	TRBV20-1	.	TRBJ1-1	CSARDNTEAFF	TGCAGTGCCCGGGATAACACTGAAGCTTTCTTT
.	TRBV7-9	.	TRBJ2-3	CASSLEGGALRADTQYF	TGTGCCAGCAGCTTAGAAGGGGGGGCATTACGAGCAGATACGCAGTATTTT
few	TRBV10-1	.	TRBJ2-5	CASRKTRGETQYF	TGCGCCAGCAGAAAGACTAGAGGCGAGACCCAGTACTTC
once	TRBV7-8	.	TRBJ2-3	CASSPSTDTQYF	TGTGCCAGCAGCCCTAGCACAGATACGCAGTATTTT
.	TRBV29-1	.	TRBJ1-4	CSPTPEHQKLFF	TGCAGCCCCACTCCGGAGCATCAGAAACTGTTTTTT
.	TRBV7-8	.	TRBJ1-5	CASSFWGDRQPQHF	TGTGCCAGCAGCTTTTGGGGGGACCGGCAGCCCCAGCATTTT